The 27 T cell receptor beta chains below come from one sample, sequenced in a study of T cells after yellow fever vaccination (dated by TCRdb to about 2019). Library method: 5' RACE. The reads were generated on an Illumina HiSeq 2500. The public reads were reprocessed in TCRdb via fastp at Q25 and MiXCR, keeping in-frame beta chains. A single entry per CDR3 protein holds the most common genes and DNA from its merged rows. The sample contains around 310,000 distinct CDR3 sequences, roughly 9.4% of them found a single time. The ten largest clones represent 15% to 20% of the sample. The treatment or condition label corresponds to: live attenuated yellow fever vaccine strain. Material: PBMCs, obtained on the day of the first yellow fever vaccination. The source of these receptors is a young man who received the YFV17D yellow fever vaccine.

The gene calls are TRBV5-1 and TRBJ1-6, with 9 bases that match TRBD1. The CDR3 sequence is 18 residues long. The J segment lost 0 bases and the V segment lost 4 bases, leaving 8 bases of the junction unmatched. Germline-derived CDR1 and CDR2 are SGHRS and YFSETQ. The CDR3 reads CASSTGTGLRSYNSPLHF. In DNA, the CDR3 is TGCGCCAGCAGCACCGGGACAGGGCTTCGCTCCTATAATTCACCCCTCCACTTT.

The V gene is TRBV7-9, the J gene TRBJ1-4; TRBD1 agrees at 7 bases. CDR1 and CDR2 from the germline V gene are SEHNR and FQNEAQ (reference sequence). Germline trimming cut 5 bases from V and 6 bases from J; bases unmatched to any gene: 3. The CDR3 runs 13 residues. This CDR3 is CASSIGTDEKLFF. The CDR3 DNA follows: TGTGCCAGCAGCATCGGGACAGATGAAAAACTGTTTTTT.

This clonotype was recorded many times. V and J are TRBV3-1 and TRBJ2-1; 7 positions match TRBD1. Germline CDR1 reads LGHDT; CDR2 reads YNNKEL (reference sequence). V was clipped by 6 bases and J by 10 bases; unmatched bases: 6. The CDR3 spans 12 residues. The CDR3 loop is CASSFDRVEQFF. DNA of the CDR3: TGTGCCAGCAGTTTCGACAGGGTCGAGCAGTTCTTC.

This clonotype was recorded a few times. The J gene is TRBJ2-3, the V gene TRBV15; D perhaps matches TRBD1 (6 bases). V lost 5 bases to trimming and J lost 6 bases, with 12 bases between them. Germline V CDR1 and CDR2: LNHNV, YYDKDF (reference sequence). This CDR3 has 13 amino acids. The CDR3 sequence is CATSEFTGDTQYF. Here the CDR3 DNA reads TGTGCCACCAGCGAGTTCACAGGGGATACGCAGTATTTT.

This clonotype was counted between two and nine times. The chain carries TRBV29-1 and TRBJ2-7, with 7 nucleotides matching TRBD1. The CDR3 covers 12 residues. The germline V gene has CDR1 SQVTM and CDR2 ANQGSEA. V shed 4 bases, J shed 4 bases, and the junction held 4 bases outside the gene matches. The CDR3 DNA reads TGCAGCGTTGTACAACAGGGGTACGAGCAGTACTTC. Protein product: CSVVQQGYEQYF.

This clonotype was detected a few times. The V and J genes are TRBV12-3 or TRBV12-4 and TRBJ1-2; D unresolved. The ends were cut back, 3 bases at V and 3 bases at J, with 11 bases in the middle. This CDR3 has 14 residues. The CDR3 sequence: CASSLEGMDYGYTF. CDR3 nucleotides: TGTGCCAGCAGTTTGGAGGGAATGGACTATGGCTACACCTTC.

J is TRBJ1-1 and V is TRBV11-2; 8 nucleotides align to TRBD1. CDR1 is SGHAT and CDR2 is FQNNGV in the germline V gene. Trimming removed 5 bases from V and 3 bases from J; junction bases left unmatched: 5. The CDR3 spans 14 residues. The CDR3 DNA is TGTGCCAGCAGCCCAGGGGGCGTTGACACTGAAGCTTTCTTT. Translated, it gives CASSPGGVDTEAFF.

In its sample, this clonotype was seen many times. The CDR3 DNA reads TGTGCCAGCAGTTTAGCTAGCGGGGGGGACAATGAGCAGTTCTTC. Translated, it gives CASSLASGGDNEQFF. The chain joins TRBV12-3 or TRBV12-4 to TRBJ2-1; TRBD2 agrees at 11 bases. The CDR3 covers 15 residues. V dropped 0 bases and J dropped 5; count of bases not matched to a gene: 0.

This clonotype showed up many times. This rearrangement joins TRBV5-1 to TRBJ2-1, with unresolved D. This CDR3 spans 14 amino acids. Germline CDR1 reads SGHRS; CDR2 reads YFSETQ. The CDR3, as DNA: TGCGTGCCGGCCGCAGGTGGGTCCTACAATGAGCAGTTCTTC. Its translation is CVPAAGGSYNEQFF.

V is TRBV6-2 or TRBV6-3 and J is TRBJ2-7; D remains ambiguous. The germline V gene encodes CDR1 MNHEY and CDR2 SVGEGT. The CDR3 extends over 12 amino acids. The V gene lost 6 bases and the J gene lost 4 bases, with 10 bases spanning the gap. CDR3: CASRRDVYEQYV. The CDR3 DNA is TGTGCCAGCAGACGCGACGTATACGAGCAGTACGTC.

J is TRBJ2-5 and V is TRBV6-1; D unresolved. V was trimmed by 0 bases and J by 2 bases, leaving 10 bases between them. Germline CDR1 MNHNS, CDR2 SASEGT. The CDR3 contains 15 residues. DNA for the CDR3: TGTGCCAGCAGTGAAGCAATCGGGCAGCAAGAGACCCAGTACTTC. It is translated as CASSEAIGQQETQYF.

CDR3 sequence reads: CASSGLAGLNTGELFF. The CDR3 DNA reads TGTGCCAGCAGTGGTCTAGCGGGGTTGAACACCGGGGAGCTGTTTTTT. The chain combines TRBV11-2 with TRBJ2-2; 9 nucleotides agree with TRBD2. Per the germline V gene, CDR1 is SGHAT and CDR2 is FQNNGV. V shed 6 bases and J 1 base; nucleotides not matched to a gene: 6. This CDR3 has 16 amino acids.

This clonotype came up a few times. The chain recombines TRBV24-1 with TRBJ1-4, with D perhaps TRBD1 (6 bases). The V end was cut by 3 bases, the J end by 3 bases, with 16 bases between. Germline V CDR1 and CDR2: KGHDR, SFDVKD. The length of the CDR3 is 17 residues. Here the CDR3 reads CATSDVPGPGANEKLFF. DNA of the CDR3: TGTGCCACCAGTGATGTGCCGGGACCAGGGGCTAATGAAAAACTGTTTTTT.

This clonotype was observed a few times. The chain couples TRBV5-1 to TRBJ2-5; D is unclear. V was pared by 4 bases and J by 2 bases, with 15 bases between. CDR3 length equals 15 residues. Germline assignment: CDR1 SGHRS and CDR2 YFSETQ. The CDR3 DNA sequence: TGCGCCAGCAGCCCCGGACGATTATTGCAAGAGACCCAGTACTTC. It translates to CASSPGRLLQETQYF.

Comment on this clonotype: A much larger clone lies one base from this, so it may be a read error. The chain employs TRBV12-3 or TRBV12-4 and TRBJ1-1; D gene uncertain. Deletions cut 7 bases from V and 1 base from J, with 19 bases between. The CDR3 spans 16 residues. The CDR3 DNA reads TGTGCCAGCAACGCTAGCGGTCGAACGAGGAACACTGAAGCTTTCTTT. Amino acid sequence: CASNASGRTRNTEAFF.

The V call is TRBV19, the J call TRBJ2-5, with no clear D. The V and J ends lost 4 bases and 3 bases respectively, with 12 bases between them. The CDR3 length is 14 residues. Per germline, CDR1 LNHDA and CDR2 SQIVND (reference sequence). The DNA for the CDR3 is TGTGCCAGTAGTAGAAGACGGCGCGAAGAGACCCAGTACTTC. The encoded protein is CASSRRRREETQYF.

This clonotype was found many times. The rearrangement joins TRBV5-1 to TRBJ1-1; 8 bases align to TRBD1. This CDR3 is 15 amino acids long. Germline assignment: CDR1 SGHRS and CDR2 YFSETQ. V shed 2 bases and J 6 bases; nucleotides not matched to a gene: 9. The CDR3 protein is CASSFQGAVNAEAFF. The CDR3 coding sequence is TGCGCCAGCAGCTTTCAGGGGGCGGTGAATGCTGAAGCTTTCTTT. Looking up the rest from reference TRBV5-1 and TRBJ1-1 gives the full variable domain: KAGVTQTPRYLIKTRGQQVTLSCSPISGHRSVSWYQQTPGQGLQFLFEYFSETQRNKGNFPGRFSGRQFSNSRSEMNVSTLELGDSALYLCASSFQGAVNAEAFFGQGTRLTVV.

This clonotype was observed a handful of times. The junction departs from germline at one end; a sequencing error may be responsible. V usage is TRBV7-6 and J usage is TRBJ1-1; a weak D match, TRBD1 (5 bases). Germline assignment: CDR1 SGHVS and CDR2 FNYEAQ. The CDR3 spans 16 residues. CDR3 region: CASSLAQRGLNTEAFF. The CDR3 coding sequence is TGTGCCAGCAGTTTAGCCCAGAGGGGTTTAAACACTGAAGCTTTCTTT.

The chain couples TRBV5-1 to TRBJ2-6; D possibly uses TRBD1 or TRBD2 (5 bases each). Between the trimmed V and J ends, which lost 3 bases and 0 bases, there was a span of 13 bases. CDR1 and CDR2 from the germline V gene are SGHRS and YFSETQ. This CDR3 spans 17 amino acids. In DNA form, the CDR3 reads TGCGCCAGCAGCTGGGACGGAGACTACTCTGGGGCCAACGTCCTGACTTTC. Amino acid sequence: CASSWDGDYSGANVLTF.

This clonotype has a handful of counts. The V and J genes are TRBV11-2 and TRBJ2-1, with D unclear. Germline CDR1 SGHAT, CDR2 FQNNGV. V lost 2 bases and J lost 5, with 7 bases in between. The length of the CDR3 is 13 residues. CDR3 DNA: TGTGCCAGCAGCTTAAGACTGAACAATGAGCAGTTCTTC. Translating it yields CASSLRLNNEQFF.

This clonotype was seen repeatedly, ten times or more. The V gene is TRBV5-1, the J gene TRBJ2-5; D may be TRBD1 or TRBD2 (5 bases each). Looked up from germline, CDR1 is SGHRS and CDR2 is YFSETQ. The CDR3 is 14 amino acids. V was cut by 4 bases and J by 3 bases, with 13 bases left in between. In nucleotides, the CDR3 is TGCGCCAGCAGCCGGGGCTTGGCTGAAGAGACCCAGTACTTC. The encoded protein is CASSRGLAEETQYF. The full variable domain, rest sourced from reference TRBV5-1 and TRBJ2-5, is KAGVTQTPRYLIKTRGQQVTLSCSPISGHRSVSWYQQTPGQGLQFLFEYFSETQRNKGNFPGRFSGRQFSNSRSEMNVSTLELGDSALYLCASSRGLAEETQYFGPGTRLLVL.

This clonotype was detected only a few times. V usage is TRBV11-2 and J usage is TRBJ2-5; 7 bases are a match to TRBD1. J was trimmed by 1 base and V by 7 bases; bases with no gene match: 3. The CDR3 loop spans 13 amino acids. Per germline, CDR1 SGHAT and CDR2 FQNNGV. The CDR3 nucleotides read TGTGCCAGCACTCGGACAGGCCAAGAGACCCAGTACTTC. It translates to CASTRTGQETQYF. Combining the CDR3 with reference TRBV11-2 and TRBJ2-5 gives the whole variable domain EAGVAQSPRYKIIEKRQSVAFWCNPISGHATLYWYQQILGQGPKLLIQFQNNGVVDDSQLPKDRFSAERLKGVDSTLKIQPAKLEDSAVYLCASTRTGQETQYFGPGTRLLVL.

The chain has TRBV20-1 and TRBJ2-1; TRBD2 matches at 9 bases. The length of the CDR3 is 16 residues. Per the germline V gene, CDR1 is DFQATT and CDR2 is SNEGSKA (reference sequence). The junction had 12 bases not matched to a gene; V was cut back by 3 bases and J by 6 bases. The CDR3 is CSASLRGGRSGNEQFF. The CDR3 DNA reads TGCAGTGCTAGTCTGCGGGGGGGCCGATCCGGCAATGAGCAGTTCTTC.

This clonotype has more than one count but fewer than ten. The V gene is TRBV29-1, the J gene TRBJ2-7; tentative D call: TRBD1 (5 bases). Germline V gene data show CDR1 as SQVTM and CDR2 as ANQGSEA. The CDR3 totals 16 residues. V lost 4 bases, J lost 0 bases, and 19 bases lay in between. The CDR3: CSVVPGLRTSSYEQYF. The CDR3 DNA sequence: TGCAGCGTTGTGCCGGGTTTGAGGACAAGCTCCTACGAGCAGTACTTC.

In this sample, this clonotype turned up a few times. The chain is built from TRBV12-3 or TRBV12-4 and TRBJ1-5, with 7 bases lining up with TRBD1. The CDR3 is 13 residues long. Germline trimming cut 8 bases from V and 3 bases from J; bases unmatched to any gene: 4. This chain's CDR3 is CASDGQVNQPQHF. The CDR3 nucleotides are TGTGCCAGCGACGGACAGGTCAATCAGCCCCAGCATTTT.

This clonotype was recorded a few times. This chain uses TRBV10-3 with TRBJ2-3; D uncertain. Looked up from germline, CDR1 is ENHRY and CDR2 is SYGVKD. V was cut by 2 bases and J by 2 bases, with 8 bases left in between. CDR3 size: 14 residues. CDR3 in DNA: TGTGCCATCAGTGAGCCTCCACCCACAGATACGCAGTATTTT. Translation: CAISEPPPTDTQYF.

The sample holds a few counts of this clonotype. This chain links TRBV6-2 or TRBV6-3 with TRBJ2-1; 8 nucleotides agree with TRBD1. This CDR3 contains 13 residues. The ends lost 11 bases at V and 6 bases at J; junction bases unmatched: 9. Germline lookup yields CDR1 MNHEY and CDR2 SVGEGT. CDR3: CASDRGTGNEQFF. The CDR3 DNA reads TGTGCCTCCGACAGGGGAACGGGCAATGAGCAGTTCTTC.